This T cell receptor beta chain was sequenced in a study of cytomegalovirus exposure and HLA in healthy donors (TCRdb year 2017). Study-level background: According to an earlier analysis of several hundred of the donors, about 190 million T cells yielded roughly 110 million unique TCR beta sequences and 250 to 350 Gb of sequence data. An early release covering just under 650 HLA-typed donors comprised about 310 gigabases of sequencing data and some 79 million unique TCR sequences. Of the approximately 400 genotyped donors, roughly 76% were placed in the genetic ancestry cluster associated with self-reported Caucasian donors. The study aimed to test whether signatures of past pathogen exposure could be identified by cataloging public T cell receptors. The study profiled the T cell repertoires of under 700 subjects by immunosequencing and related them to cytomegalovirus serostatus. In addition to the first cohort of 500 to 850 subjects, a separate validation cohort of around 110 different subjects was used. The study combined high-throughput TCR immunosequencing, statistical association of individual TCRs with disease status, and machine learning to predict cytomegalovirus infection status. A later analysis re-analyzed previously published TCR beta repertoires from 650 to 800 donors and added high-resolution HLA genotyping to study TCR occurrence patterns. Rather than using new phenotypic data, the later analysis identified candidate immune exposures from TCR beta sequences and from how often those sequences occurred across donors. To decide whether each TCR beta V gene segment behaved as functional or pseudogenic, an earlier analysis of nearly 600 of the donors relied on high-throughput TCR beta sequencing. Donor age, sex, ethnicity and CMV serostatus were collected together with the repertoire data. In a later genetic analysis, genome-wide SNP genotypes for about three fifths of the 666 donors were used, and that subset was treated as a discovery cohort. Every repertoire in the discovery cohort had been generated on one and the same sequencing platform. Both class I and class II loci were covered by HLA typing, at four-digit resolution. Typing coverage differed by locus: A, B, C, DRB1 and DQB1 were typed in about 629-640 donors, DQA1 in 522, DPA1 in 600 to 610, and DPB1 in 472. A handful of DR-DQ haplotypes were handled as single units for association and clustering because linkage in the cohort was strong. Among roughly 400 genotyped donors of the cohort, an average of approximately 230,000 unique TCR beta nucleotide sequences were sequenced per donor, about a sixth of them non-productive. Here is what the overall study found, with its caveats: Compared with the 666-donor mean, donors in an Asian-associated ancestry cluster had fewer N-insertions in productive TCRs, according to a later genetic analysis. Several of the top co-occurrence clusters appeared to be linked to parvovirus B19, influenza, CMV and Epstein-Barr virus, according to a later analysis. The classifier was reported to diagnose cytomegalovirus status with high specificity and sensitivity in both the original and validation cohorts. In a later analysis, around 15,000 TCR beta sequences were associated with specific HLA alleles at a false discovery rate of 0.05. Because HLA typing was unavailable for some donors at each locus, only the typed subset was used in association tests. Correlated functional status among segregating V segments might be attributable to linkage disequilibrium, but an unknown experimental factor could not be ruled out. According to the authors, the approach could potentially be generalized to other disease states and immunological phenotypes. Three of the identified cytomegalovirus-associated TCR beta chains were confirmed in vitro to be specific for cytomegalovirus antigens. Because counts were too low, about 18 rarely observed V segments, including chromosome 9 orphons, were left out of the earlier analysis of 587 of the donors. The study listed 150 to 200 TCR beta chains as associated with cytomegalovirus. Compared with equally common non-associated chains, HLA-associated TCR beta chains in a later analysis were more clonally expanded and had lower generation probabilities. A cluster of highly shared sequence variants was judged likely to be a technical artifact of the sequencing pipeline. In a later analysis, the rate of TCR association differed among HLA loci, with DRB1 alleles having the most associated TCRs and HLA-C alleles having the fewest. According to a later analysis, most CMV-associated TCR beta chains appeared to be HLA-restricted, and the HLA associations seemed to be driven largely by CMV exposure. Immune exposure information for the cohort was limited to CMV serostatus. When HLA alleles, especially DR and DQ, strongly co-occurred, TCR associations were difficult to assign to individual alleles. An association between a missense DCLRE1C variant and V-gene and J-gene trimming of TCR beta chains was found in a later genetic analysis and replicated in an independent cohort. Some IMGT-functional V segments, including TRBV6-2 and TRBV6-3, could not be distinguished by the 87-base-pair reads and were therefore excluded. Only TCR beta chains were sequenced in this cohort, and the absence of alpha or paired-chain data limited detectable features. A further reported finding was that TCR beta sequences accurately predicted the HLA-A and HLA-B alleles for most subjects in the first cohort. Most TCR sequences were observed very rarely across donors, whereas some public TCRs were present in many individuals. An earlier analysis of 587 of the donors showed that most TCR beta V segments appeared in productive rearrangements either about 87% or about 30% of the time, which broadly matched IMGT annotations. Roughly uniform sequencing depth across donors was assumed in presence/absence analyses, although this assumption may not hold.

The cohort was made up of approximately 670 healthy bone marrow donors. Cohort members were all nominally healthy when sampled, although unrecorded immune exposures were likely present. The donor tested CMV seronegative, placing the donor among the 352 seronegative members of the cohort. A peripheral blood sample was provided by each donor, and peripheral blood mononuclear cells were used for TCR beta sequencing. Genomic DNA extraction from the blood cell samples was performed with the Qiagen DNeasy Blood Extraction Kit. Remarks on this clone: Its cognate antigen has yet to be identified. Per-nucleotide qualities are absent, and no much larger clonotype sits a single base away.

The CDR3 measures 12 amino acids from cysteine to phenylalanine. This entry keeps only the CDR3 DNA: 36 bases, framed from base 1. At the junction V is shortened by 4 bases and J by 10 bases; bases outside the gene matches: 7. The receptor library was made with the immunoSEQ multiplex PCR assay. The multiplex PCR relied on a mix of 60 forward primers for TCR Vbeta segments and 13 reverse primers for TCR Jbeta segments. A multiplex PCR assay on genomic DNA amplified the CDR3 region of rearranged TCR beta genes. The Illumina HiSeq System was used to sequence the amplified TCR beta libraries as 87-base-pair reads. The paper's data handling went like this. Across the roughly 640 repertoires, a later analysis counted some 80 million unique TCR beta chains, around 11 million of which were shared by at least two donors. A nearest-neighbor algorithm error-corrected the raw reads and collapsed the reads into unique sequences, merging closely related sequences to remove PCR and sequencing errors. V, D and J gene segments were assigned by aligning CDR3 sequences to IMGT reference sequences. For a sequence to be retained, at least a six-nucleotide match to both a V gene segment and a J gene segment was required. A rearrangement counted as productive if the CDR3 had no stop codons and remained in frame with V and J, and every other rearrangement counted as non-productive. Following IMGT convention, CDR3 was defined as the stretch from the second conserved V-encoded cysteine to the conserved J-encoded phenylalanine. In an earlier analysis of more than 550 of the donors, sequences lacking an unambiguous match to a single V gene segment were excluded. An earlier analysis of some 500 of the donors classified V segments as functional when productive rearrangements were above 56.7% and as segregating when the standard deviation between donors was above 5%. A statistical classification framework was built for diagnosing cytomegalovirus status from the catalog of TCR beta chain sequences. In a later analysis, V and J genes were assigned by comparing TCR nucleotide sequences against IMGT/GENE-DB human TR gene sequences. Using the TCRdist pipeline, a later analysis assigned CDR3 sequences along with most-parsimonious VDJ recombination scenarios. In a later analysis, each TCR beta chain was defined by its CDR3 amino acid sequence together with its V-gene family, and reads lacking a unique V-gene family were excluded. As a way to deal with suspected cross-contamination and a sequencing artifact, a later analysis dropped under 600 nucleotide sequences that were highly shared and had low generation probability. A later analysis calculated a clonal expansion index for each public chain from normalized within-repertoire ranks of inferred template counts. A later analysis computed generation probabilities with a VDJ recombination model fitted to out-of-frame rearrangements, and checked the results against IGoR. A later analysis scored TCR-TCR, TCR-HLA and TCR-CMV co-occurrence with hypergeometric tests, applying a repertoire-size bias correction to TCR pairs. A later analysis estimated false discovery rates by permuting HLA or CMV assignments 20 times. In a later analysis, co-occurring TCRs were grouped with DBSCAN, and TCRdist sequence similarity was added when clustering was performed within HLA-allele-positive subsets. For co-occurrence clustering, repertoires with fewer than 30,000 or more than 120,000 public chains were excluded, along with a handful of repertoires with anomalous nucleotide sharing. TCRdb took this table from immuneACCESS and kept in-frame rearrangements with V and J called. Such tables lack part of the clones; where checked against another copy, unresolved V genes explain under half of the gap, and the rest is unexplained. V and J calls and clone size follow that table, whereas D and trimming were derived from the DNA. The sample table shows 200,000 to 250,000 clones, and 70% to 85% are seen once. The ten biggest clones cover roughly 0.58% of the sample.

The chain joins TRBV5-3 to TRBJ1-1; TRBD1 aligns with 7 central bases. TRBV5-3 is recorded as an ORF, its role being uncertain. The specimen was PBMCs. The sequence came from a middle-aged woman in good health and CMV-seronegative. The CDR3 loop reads CARSGGDSGAFF. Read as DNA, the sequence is TGTGCCAGAAGCGGTGGGGACAGTGGAGCTTTCTTT.